The 5 T cell receptor beta chains listed next were all sequenced from one sample in a study of T cell therapy after organ transplantation. No antigen has been identified for these receptors. Assay used: immunoSEQ multiplex PCR; TCRdb lists only in-frame clones, some missing. The repertoire holds a few thousand clones, with about 76% as singletons. The time point is: 4-8 weeks after completion of therapy. The source was CD8+ T cells from blood, collected after autologous CMV-specific T cell therapy. The receptors here all came from a human patient who had received a solid organ transplant and had CMV disease. Part of the T cell pool may stem from the graft donor.

This chain joins TRBV27 and TRBJ1-1; TRBD1 matches at 9 bases. V was clipped by 3 bases and J by 7 bases; unmatched bases: 9. Germline CDR1 MNHEY, CDR2 SMNVEV (reference sequence). The CDR3 loop spans 15 amino acids. The CDR3 reads CASSLVGTGTYEAFF. The CDR3 region has the DNA TGTGCCAGCAGTTTGGTCGGGACAGGGACGTATGAAGCTTTCTTT.

The chain has TRBV7-2 and TRBJ2-5, with 7 nucleotides matching TRBD2. The CDR3 contains 15 residues. Germline values: CDR1 SGHTA, CDR2 FQGNSA. J lost 3 bases, V lost 2 bases, and 6 bases had no gene match. The CDR3 reads CASSLNGRSKETQYF. The CDR3 DNA sequence: TGTGCCAGCAGCTTAAACGGGAGGTCTAAAGAGACCCAGTACTTC.

This clone was picked up one time. CDR3 in amino acids: CASSFISGPYNEQFF. The CDR3 DNA sequence: TGCGCCAGCAGCTTTATTAGCGGCCCATACAATGAGCAGTTCTTC. The genes are TRBV5-1 and TRBJ2-1; D might be TRBD2 (6 bases). The germline V gene encodes CDR1 SGHRS and CDR2 YFSETQ. V shed 2 bases and J shed 4 bases, with 13 bases lying between them. CDR3 length equals 15 residues.

J is TRBJ2-2 and V is TRBV13; 8 positions agree with TRBD2. Germline assignment: CDR1 PRHDT and CDR2 FYEKMQ (reference sequence). The V and J ends lost 5 bases and 1 base, in that order; junction bases with no gene match: 9. The CDR3 sequence is 17 residues long. The CDR3 coding sequence is TGTGCCAGCAGCCCCTCGGGTAGCGGGATGAACACCGGGGAGCTGTTTTTT. It is translated as CASSPSGSGMNTGELFF.

The chain links TRBV25-1 to TRBJ2-1; a possible D gene is TRBD1 (6 bases). Per the germline V gene, CDR1 is MGHDK and CDR2 is SYGVNS. The CDR3 loop spans 17 amino acids. V gave up 4 bases and J gave up 0 bases, with 16 bases separating them. CDR3: CASSVGAANLSYNEQFF. The CDR3 nucleotides are TGTGCCAGCAGTGTGGGGGCGGCCAACCTCTCCTACAATGAGCAGTTCTTC.